Presented here are 9 T cell receptor beta chains from one specimen sequenced in a study of T cells in Graves' hyperthyroidism and ophthalmopathy. Amplified TCR beta CDR3 regions came from RNA transcripts. The study used the HTBI primer set for a first-round RT-PCR of the TCR CDR3. TCRdb passed the multiplex PCR reads through MiXCR, listing each CDR3 protein once. The sample lists 400,000 or so distinct CDR3 sequences, more than 12% occurring once. The material sequenced was blood. The receptors shown here come from a man between 45 and 60 years old with Graves' ophthalmopathy.

A few counts support this clonotype. The chain joins TRBV10-3 to TRBJ2-7, with 10 bases aligning to TRBD2. The CDR3 runs to 14 residues. Unmatched junction bases numbered 3, after V lost 4 bases and J lost 3 bases. Looked up from germline, CDR1 is ENHRY and CDR2 is SYGVKD. CDR3 protein: CAISGLAGDYEQYF. DNA of the CDR3: TGTGCCATCAGTGGTCTAGCGGGAGACTACGAGCAGTACTTC.

This clonotype occurred many times. The chain links TRBV7-8 to TRBJ1-5, with 7 positions matching TRBD1. V was pared by 6 bases and J by 6 bases, with 14 bases of the junction left unmatched. This CDR3 has 16 residues. Germline V gene lookup returns CDR1 SGHVS and CDR2 FQNEAQ. The CDR3: CASSPSVGGAFQPQHF. The CDR3 DNA reads as TGTGCCAGCAGTCCATCTGTAGGGGGCGCATTTCAGCCCCAGCATTTT.

On this clonotype itself: A much more abundant neighbour one base away suggests this may be a read error. This chain uses TRBV11-1 with TRBJ1-1; D might be TRBD1 (6 bases). Germline assignment: CDR1 SGHAT and CDR2 FQDESV (reference sequence). The CDR3 is 17 residues long. The DNA of the CDR3 is TGTGCCGGCAGCCCGTCCGCCCGGGGGCCTGGGAACACTGAAGCTTTCTTT. Its translation is CAGSPSARGPGNTEAFF.

This clonotype appeared many times. The chain combines TRBV9 with TRBJ1-1, with unresolved D. The germline V gene encodes CDR1 SGDLS and CDR2 YYNGEE. This CDR3 is 16 amino acids long. V lost 0 bases and J 5 bases, leaving 17 bases between the germline ends. The CDR3 region has the DNA TGTGCCAGCAGCGTAGGAATGTCTGGGCGCGGGACTGAAGCTTTCTTT. Its protein is CASSVGMSGRGTEAFF. The full variable domain, with the rest looked up from reference TRBV9 and TRBJ1-1, is DSGVTQTPKHLITATGQRVTLRCSPRSGDLSVYWYQQSLDQGLQFLIQYYNGEERAKGNILERFSAQQFPDLHSELNLSSLELGDSALYFCASSVGMSGRGTEAFFGQGTRLTVV.

About this clonotype itself: The junction does not match germline at one end; this may be a read error. The chain joins TRBV5-1 to TRBJ2-5; the D is unclear. This CDR3 region has 11 residues. Germline CDR1 is SGHRS and CDR2 is YFSETQ. The CDR3 DNA is TGCGCCAGCAGTTCCCAAGAGACCCGGTACTTC. Translation: CASSSQETRYF.

This clonotype was recorded at least ten times. The chain carries TRBV29-1 and TRBJ2-1, with 9 nucleotides matching TRBD1. CDR1 is SQVTM, CDR2 ANQGSEA, per germline. The CDR3 loop spans 14 amino acids. Unmatched junction bases numbered 7, after V lost 6 bases and J lost 4 bases. In DNA, the CDR3 is TGCAGCGTCCAGAACAGGGGGCCTTACAATGAGCAGTTCTTC. Encoded protein: CSVQNRGPYNEQFF.

This rearrangement joins TRBV9 to TRBJ2-7; D is unresolved. In germline, CDR1 is SGDLS, CDR2 YYNGEE. V shed 4 bases and J shed 4 bases, with 12 bases lying between them. The CDR3 is 13 amino acids. CDR3 sequence reads: CASSPRAGYEQYF. CDR3 DNA sequence: TGTGCCAGCAGCCCGCGCGCCGGGTACGAGCAGTACTTC. The full variable domain, rest sourced from reference TRBV9 and TRBJ2-7, is DSGVTQTPKHLITATGQRVTLRCSPRSGDLSVYWYQQSLDQGLQFLIQYYNGEERAKGNILERFSAQQFPDLHSELNLSSLELGDSALYFCASSPRAGYEQYFGPGTRLTVT.

The V gene is TRBV5-1, the J gene TRBJ2-1; 10 bases map to TRBD2. This CDR3 contains 13 residues. Trimming at V came to 7 bases and at J to 6 bases, leaving 4 bases not matched to a gene. Germline CDR1 and CDR2: SGHRS and YFSETQ. DNA for the CDR3: TGCGCCAGCGGACTAGCGGTCCGCAATGAGCAGTTCTTC. Translated, it gives CASGLAVRNEQFF.

Many counts were recorded for this clonotype. This sequence joins TRBV6-5 and TRBJ1-2; D gene unclear. From germline, CDR1 is MNHEY and CDR2 SVGAGI. V dropped 0 bases and J dropped 7 bases, with 9 bases sitting between them. The CDR3 is made up of 13 amino acids. The CDR3 coding sequence is TGTGCCAGCAGTTACTCCGATCGGGGTGGCTACACCTTC. This codes for CASSYSDRGGYTF.